The 24 T cell receptor beta chains below were found in one sample sequenced in a study of cytomegalovirus exposure and HLA in healthy donors. The PCR employed 60 Vbeta primers together with 13 Jbeta primers. This table comes from immunoSEQ multiplex PCR, and its TCRdb copy is limited to in-frame clones, with some not included. The repertoire holds under 150,000 clones, with 65% to 90% as singletons. Specimen: PBMCs. Receptors originate from a girl aged 2-10 years in good health and CMV-seronegative.

This chain links TRBV7-9 with TRBJ1-4; 7 bases are shared with TRBD1. J gave up 5 bases and V 4 bases, and 10 bases lay outside the gene matches. CDR1 is SEHNR, CDR2 FQNEAQ, per germline (reference sequence). The CDR3 spans 16 residues. CDR3 in DNA: TGTGCCAGCAGCTGCGTCTACTTGACAGGGAATGAAAAACTGTTTTTT. Residues: CASSCVYLTGNEKLFF.

J is TRBJ1-2 and V is TRBV6-5; tentatively, D is TRBD1 (5 bases). Germline V gene lookup returns CDR1 MNHEY and CDR2 SVGAGI. V dropped 0 bases and J dropped 8 bases, with 16 bases sitting between them. CDR3 length equals 15 residues. Here the CDR3 DNA reads TGTGCCAGCAGTTACTCGACGCAGGGCGGAGGGGGCTACACCTTC. It translates to CASSYSTQGGGGYTF.

The chain links TRBV7-9 to TRBJ1-2, with 10 bases aligning to TRBD1. The V segment lost 0 bases and the J segment 7 bases; nucleotides outside the gene matches: 11. The CDR3 runs 17 residues. The germline gives CDR1 SEHNR, CDR2 FQNEAQ (reference sequence). The CDR3 spells CASSLAVPTGTGVGYTF. CDR3 nucleotides: TGTGCCAGCAGCTTAGCGGTCCCCACCGGGACAGGGGTTGGCTACACCTTC.

This rearrangement joins TRBV28 to TRBJ2-7, with D unclear. Per germline, CDR1 MDHEN and CDR2 SYDVKM. Trimming removed 3 bases from V and 2 bases from J, with 11 bases in between. This CDR3 spans 14 amino acids. The CDR3 protein is CASSFGATTYEQYF. For the CDR3, the DNA is TGTGCCAGCAGTTTCGGAGCTACGACCTACGAGCAGTACTTC.

V gene TRBV5-1 combines with J gene TRBJ2-3, with TRBD2 as a possible D gene (6 bases). CDR3 length: 15 amino acids. Trimming took 0 bases from V and 6 from J, leaving 14 bases between them. CDR1 and CDR2 from the germline V gene are SGHRS and YFSETQ. For the CDR3, the DNA is TGCGCCAGCAGCTTGGGGGGACTGGGGGGTGATACGCAGTATTTT. It is translated as CASSLGGLGGDTQYF.

This rearrangement joins TRBV13 to TRBJ1-6, with 7 positions matching TRBD1. The CDR3 is 17 residues long. Trimming cost V 6 bases and J 10 bases; bases outside gene matches: 18. Germline-derived CDR1 and CDR2 are PRHDT and FYEKMQ (reference sequence). The CDR3 nucleotides read TGTGCCAGCAGTCAACGCCGAGACAGGGACCCAACATCACCCCTCCACTTT. Protein sequence: CASSQRRDRDPTSPLHF.

The rearrangement links TRBV28 to TRBJ2-7, with 7 bases aligning to TRBD1. Germline V gene data show CDR1 as MDHEN and CDR2 as SYDVKM. The ends lost 7 bases at V and 3 bases at J; junction bases unmatched: 6. The CDR3 spans 13 residues. This CDR3 is CASTIQGRYEQYF. The CDR3 DNA reads TGTGCCAGCACAATACAGGGGCGCTACGAGCAGTACTTC.

The chain employs TRBV25-1 and TRBJ2-7, with 9 bases aligning to TRBD1. The CDR3 sequence is 13 residues long. V lost 3 bases, J lost 12 bases, and 9 bases stayed unmatched. Germline CDR1 reads MGHDK; CDR2 reads SYGVNS. The CDR3 bases are TGTGCCAGCAGTGACCCAAAAGGGACAGGGCCGTACTTC. Its translation is CASSDPKGTGPYF.

The rearrangement links TRBV4-3 to TRBJ1-2; no clear D gene. Germline CDR1 reads LGHNA; CDR2 reads YSLEER. V was cut by 0 bases and J by 7 bases, with 15 bases left in between. This CDR3 comprises 15 residues. Here the CDR3 DNA reads TGCGCCAGCAGCCAAGATGGGGAGGGCATTGGTGGCTACACCTTC. It specifies CASSQDGEGIGGYTF.

This rearrangement joins TRBV5-1 to TRBJ2-3, with TRBD1 matching over 7 bases. The J segment lost 6 bases and the V segment lost 4 bases, leaving 11 bases of the junction unmatched. Germline assignment: CDR1 SGHRS and CDR2 YFSETQ. CDR3 length: 15 residues. The CDR3 loop reads CASSLRNLQGDTQYF. The DNA for the CDR3 is TGCGCCAGCAGCCTCCGCAATTTACAGGGGGATACGCAGTATTTT.

The rearrangement links TRBV9 to TRBJ2-3; 8 nucleotides line up with TRBD1. The V gene's germline CDR1 is SGDLS and CDR2 YYNGEE. Losses at the gene ends were 4 bases for V and 2 bases for J; bases not matched to a gene: 6. This CDR3 has 15 residues. The CDR3 nucleotides are TGTGCCAGCAGCTCGGGACAGGAGTCCACAGATACGCAGTATTTT. This gives the protein CASSSGQESTDTQYF.

The V gene is TRBV7-2, the J gene TRBJ1-6; D unclear. Trimming pared 1 base from V and 0 bases from J, leaving 10 bases between. This CDR3 region has 17 residues. Germline V gene sequence: CDR1 SGHTA, CDR2 FQGNSA. CDR3: CASSLVLRSSYNSPLHF. CDR3 DNA sequence: TGTGCCAGCAGCTTAGTTCTGCGAAGCTCCTATAATTCACCCCTCCACTTT.

The V call is TRBV7-8, the J call TRBJ1-6; TRBD1 is a possible D gene (6 bases). The length of the CDR3 is 16 residues. Trimming removed 2 bases at V and 5 bases at J, with 13 bases between. Germline lookup yields CDR1 SGHVS and CDR2 FQNEAQ. The CDR3 protein is CASSLSPGQHNSPLHF. As DNA, the CDR3 is TGTGCCAGCAGCTTATCCCCTGGACAGCATAATTCACCCCTCCACTTT.

The chain carries TRBV27 and TRBJ2-3, with D perhaps TRBD2 (6 bases). The germline V gene encodes CDR1 MNHEY and CDR2 SMNVEV (reference sequence). This CDR3 spans 14 amino acids. The V end was cut by 3 bases, the J end by 2 bases, with 9 bases between. The CDR3 loop reads CASSFAGPTDTQYF. The CDR3 DNA reads as TGTGCCAGCAGTTTCGCGGGACCCACAGATACGCAGTATTTT.

In its sample, this clone was seen once. The chain is built from TRBV5-1 and TRBJ2-3; D is unresolved. Germline V gene lookup returns CDR1 SGHRS and CDR2 YFSETQ. The V and J ends lost 6 bases and 2 bases respectively, with 10 bases between them. The CDR3 runs to 13 residues. The CDR3 is CASNGLSTDTQYF. DNA of the CDR3: TGCGCCAGCAATGGCCTTTCCACAGATACGCAGTATTTT.

This chain joins TRBV5-4 and TRBJ1-1, with 7 nucleotides matching TRBD1. The CDR3 is 15 amino acids. Per the germline V gene, CDR1 is SGHNT and CDR2 is YYREEE (reference sequence). With V trimmed by 4 bases and J by 4 bases, 10 bases remained unmatched. CDR3 region: CASSRATGRPTEAFF. DNA for the CDR3: TGTGCCAGCAGCCGAGCGACAGGGCGGCCCACTGAAGCTTTCTTT. Using reference TRBV5-4 and TRBJ1-1 for the parts outside the CDR3, the full variable domain is ETGVTQSPTHLIKTRGQQVTLRCSSQSGHNTVSWYQQALGQGPQFIFQYYREEENGRGNFPPRFSGLQFPNYSSELNVNALELDDSALYLCASSRATGRPTEAFFGQGTRLTVV.

The chain couples TRBV7-2 to TRBJ2-7; a weak D match, TRBD2 (5 bases). Germline V lookup: CDR1 SGHTA, CDR2 FQGNSA. Trimming took 1 base from V and 7 from J, leaving 20 bases between them. The CDR3 covers 16 residues. The CDR3 DNA is TGTGCCAGCAGCTTAGGATCTAGCCTGTTTTGGTGGGAGCAGTACTTC. Its protein product is CASSLGSSLFWWEQYF.

This chain joins TRBV10-3 and TRBJ2-3, with TRBD1 as a possible D gene (6 bases). This CDR3 is built from 15 residues. Germline loops: CDR1 ENHRY, CDR2 SYGVKD. Trimming removed 10 bases at V and 4 bases at J, with 21 bases between. In DNA form, the CDR3 reads TGTGCCACCAGACGCGAACAGGGCCGTTCAGATACGCAGTATTTT. Encoded protein: CATRREQGRSDTQYF.

This clone was picked up a small number of times. This chain joins TRBV5-1 and TRBJ1-3; D ambiguous. The CDR3 totals 14 residues. The V end was cut by 4 bases, the J end by 2 bases, with 10 bases between. CDR1 is SGHRS and CDR2 is YFSETQ in the germline V gene. The CDR3 DNA follows: TGCGCCAGCAGCACCGGGGTCCCTGGAAACACCATATATTTT. Amino acids: CASSTGVPGNTIYF.

The CDR3 sequence is CASSLGGGADTQYF. In nucleotides, the CDR3 is TGCGCCAGCAGCTTGGGTGGGGGGGCAGATACGCAGTATTTT. This rearrangement joins TRBV5-1 to TRBJ2-3; 7 bases fit TRBD2. Germline V CDR1 and CDR2: SGHRS, YFSETQ. This CDR3 is built from 14 residues. V dropped 0 bases and J dropped 4; count of bases not matched to a gene: 2. The full variable domain, with the rest looked up from reference TRBV5-1 and TRBJ2-3, is KAGVTQTPRYLIKTRGQQVTLSCSPISGHRSVSWYQQTPGQGLQFLFEYFSETQRNKGNFPGRFSGRQFSNSRSEMNVSTLELGDSALYLCASSLGGGADTQYFGPGTRLTVL.

This clone was counted between two and nine times. This chain uses TRBV7-8 with TRBJ2-7; 7 bases map to TRBD1. This CDR3 region has 16 residues. Germline V lookup: CDR1 SGHVS, CDR2 FQNEAQ. Trimming cost V 4 bases and J 7 bases; bases outside gene matches: 16. The CDR3 bases are TGTGCCAGCAGCTCCTCACAGGGGAGCGCCCTCACTGAGCAGTACTTC. This translates into CASSSSQGSALTEQYF.

This chain joins TRBV19 and TRBJ2-7; 8 bases agree with TRBD2. CDR3 length equals 14 residues. After removal of 5 bases from V and 2 bases from J, the junction contained 5 bases not matched to a gene. Germline-derived CDR1 and CDR2 are LNHDA and SQIVND (reference sequence). CDR3: CASSSSGLAYEQYF. The DNA of the CDR3 is TGTGCCAGTAGTTCATCGGGACTAGCCTACGAGCAGTACTTC. Together with reference TRBV19 and TRBJ2-7, the CDR3 gives the full variable domain: DGGITQSPKYLFRKEGQNVTLSCEQNLNHDAMYWYRQDPGQGLRLIYYSQIVNDFQKGDIAEGYSVSREKKESFPLTVTSAQKNPTAFYLCASSSSGLAYEQYFGPGTRLTVT.

J is TRBJ2-7 and V is TRBV7-8; TRBD1 agrees at 9 bases. V was clipped by 7 bases and J by 2 bases; unmatched bases: 6. The CDR3 runs to 14 residues. Germline V gives CDR1 SGHVS, CDR2 FQNEAQ. The CDR3 sequence is CASTKDRGAYEQYF. The CDR3 coding sequence is TGTGCCAGCACCAAGGACAGGGGAGCCTACGAGCAGTACTTC.

The chain is built from TRBV7-9 and TRBJ2-2, with 9 bases identical to TRBD1. V was clipped by 5 bases and J by 7 bases; unmatched bases: 8. The CDR3 covers 15 residues. Germline CDR1 reads SEHNR; CDR2 reads FQNEAQ (reference sequence). CDR3 nucleotide sequence: TGTGCCAGCAGCACCTTACAGGGGGCTGGCGGGGAGCTGTTTTTT. This encodes CASSTLQGAGGELFF.